Listed here is a single TCR beta chain. Its antigen is unknown. Per-base qualities were not stored, and no clone one base away is much larger. The data are from a study of cytomegalovirus exposure and HLA in healthy donors (dated by TCRdb to the late 2010s). For the study in its entirety: According to an earlier analysis of several hundred of the donors, some 180 million T cells yielded roughly 110 million unique TCR beta sequences and about 280 Gb of sequence data. About 300 gigabases of sequencing data and 78 million or so unique TCR sequences were included in an early release covering roughly 600 HLA-typed donors. Of the roughly 400 genotyped donors, 81% fell in the genetic ancestry cluster associated with self-reported Caucasian donors. The study aimed to test whether signatures of past pathogen exposure could be identified by cataloging public T cell receptors. The study used immunosequencing to profile the T cell repertoires of around 600 subjects and linked those repertoires to cytomegalovirus serostatus. Besides the first cohort of 666 subjects, a separate validation cohort made up of over a hundred different subjects was used. The study combined high-throughput TCR immunosequencing, statistical association of individual TCRs with disease status, and machine learning to predict cytomegalovirus infection status. A later analysis re-analyzed previously published TCR beta repertoires from roughly 690 donors and added high-resolution HLA genotyping to study TCR occurrence patterns. In the later analysis, no new phenotypic data were used to find candidate immune exposures; instead, reliance was placed on TCR beta sequences and their occurrence across donors. To decide whether each TCR beta V gene segment behaved as functional or pseudogenic, an earlier analysis of fewer than 750 of the donors relied on high-throughput TCR beta sequencing. Donor age, sex, ethnicity and CMV serostatus were compiled alongside the repertoire data. In a later genetic analysis, genome-wide SNP genotypes for about 65% of the roughly 670 donors were used, and that subset was treated as a discovery cohort. All discovery cohort repertoires had been generated using a single sequencing platform. Class I and class II HLA loci were covered by the typing at four-digit resolution. Typing coverage differed by locus: A, B, C, DRB1 and DQB1 were typed in roughly 620-630 donors, DQA1 in roughly 510, DPA1 in 606, and DPB1 in 472. About five DR-DQ haplotypes were treated as single units for association and clustering because of strong linkage in the cohort. On average, roughly 250,000 unique TCR beta nucleotide sequences were sequenced per donor among about 400 genotyped donors of the cohort, with roughly 18% of those sequences being non-productive. What the work shows at the level of the full study, not this receptor alone: Some IMGT-functional V segments, including TRBV6-2 and TRBV6-3, could not be told apart with the 87-base-pair reads, so those segments were excluded. The earlier analysis of some 560 of the donors excluded some 15 rarely observed V segments, including chromosome 9 orphons, because counts were too low. This cohort had only TCR beta chains sequenced, and the lack of alpha or paired-chain data limited which features could be detected. In a later analysis, TCR association rates were found to vary across HLA loci, with the most associated TCRs seen for DRB1 alleles and the fewest for HLA-C alleles. A group of highly shared sequence variants was considered likely to be a technical artifact of the sequencing pipeline. The classifier was reported to diagnose cytomegalovirus status with high specificity and sensitivity in both the original and validation cohorts. Immune exposure information for the cohort was limited to CMV serostatus. Linkage disequilibrium might explain the correlated functional status among segregating V segments, but an unknown experimental factor could not be excluded. A few of the identified cytomegalovirus-associated TCR beta chains were confirmed in vitro to be specific for cytomegalovirus antigens. In a later analysis, 15,000 to 20,000 TCR beta sequences were associated with specific HLA alleles at a false discovery rate of 0.05. According to a later genetic analysis, donors in an Asian-associated ancestry cluster had fewer N-insertions in productive TCRs than the approximately 630-donor mean. Sequencing depth was assumed to be roughly uniform across donors in the presence/absence analyses, though that assumption may not hold. A further reported finding was that TCR beta sequences accurately predicted the HLA-A and HLA-B alleles for most subjects in the first cohort. While some public TCRs were present in many individuals, most TCR sequences turned up only very rarely across donors. It was suggested by the authors that the approach could potentially be generalized to other disease states and immunological phenotypes. In a later analysis, most CMV-associated TCR beta chains were found to appear HLA-restricted, with HLA associations seemingly driven largely by CMV exposure. According to a later analysis, parvovirus B19, influenza, CMV and Epstein-Barr virus appeared linked to several top co-occurrence clusters. In a later analysis, HLA-associated TCR beta chains showed more clonal expansion and lower generation probabilities than non-associated chains that were equally common. In an earlier analysis of about 550 of the donors, most TCR beta V segments were observed in productive rearrangements about 90% or about 30% of the time, broadly matching IMGT annotations. Strong co-occurrence of HLA alleles, especially DR and DQ, made assigning TCR associations to individual alleles difficult. The study listed 150 to 200 TCR beta chains as associated with cytomegalovirus. Because some donors lacked HLA typing at each locus, the association tests relied only on the typed subset. A later genetic analysis associated a missense DCLRE1C variant with V-gene and J-gene trimming of TCR beta chains, and an independent cohort replicated the association.

The cohort consisted of 600 or so healthy bone marrow donors. At the time of sampling, every cohort member was nominally healthy, though immune exposures that went unrecorded were likely present. The donor tested CMV seronegative and was one of the 352 seronegative cohort members. Each donor provided a peripheral blood sample, and peripheral blood mononuclear cells were used for TCR beta sequencing. Genomic DNA was extracted from the blood cell samples with the Qiagen DNeasy Blood Extraction Kit. There are 17 amino acids in the CDR3, from cysteine to phenylalanine inclusive. Only CDR3 DNA remains: 51 bases, in frame from the first base. The trim is 5 bases for V and 0 bases for J, with a gap of 19 bases between the germline ends. Reading the germline V gene (reference sequence) gives CDR1 LNHNV and CDR2 YYDKDF. Libraries were made using the immunoSEQ multiplex PCR assay. A mixture of 60 forward primers for TCR Vbeta segments and 13 reverse primers for TCR Jbeta segments was used in the multiplex PCR. A multiplex PCR assay on genomic DNA amplified the CDR3 region of rearranged TCR beta genes. The Illumina HiSeq System was used to sequence the amplified TCR beta libraries as 87-base-pair reads. On the authors' methods: Across the 640 or so repertoires, a later analysis counted around 80 million unique TCR beta chains, 9 million to 14 million of which were shared by at least two donors. Raw reads were error-corrected and collapsed into unique sequences with a nearest-neighbor algorithm that merged closely related sequences to remove PCR and sequencing errors. To assign V, D and J gene segments, CDR3 sequences were aligned to IMGT reference sequences. For a sequence to be retained, a match of at least six nucleotides to both a V gene segment and a J gene segment was required. Rearrangements were classified as productive when the CDR3 lacked stop codons and remained in frame with V and J, and all other rearrangements were classified as non-productive. Following IMGT convention, CDR3 was defined as the stretch from the second conserved V-encoded cysteine to the conserved J-encoded phenylalanine. Sequences without an unambiguous match to a single V gene segment were excluded from the earlier analysis of several hundred of the donors. In an earlier analysis of 587 of the donors, V segments were called functional above 56.7% productive rearrangements and were called segregating when the between-donor standard deviation exceeded 5%. To diagnose cytomegalovirus status from the catalog of TCR beta chain sequences, a statistical classification framework was built. A later analysis assigned V and J genes by comparing TCR nucleotide sequences with IMGT/GENE-DB human TR gene sequences. The TCRdist pipeline was used in a later analysis to assign CDR3 sequences and most-parsimonious VDJ recombination scenarios. In a later analysis, each TCR beta chain was defined by its CDR3 amino acid sequence together with its V-gene family, and reads lacking a unique V-gene family were excluded. In a later analysis, fewer than 650 highly shared, low-generation-probability nucleotide sequences were removed to address suspected cross-contamination and a sequencing artifact. A later analysis calculated a clonal expansion index for each public chain from normalized within-repertoire ranks of inferred template counts. Generation probabilities in a later analysis came from a VDJ recombination model fitted to out-of-frame rearrangements, and those results were checked against IGoR. In a later analysis, TCR-TCR, TCR-HLA and TCR-CMV co-occurrence was scored with hypergeometric tests, and a repertoire-size bias correction was applied to TCR pairs. False discovery rates were estimated in a later analysis by permuting HLA or CMV assignments 20 times. In a later analysis, co-occurring TCRs were grouped using DBSCAN, with TCRdist sequence similarity added in when clustering inside HLA-allele-positive subsets. Repertoires with fewer than 30,000 or more than 120,000 public chains, plus five repertoires with anomalous nucleotide sharing, were excluded from co-occurrence clustering. This immuneACCESS table, as held by TCRdb, lists in-frame sequences with V and J called but not all clones. Of the missing ones, under half trace to an unresolved V gene in checked studies; the others have no known cause. V, J and clone size reflect that table, while D and trimming were determined from the DNA. The sample records some 85,000 clones, about 80% of which are singletons. The top ten hold 1.4% of the sample.

Here the chain combines TRBV15 and TRBJ1-2; confidence is insufficient to name the D gene. The sequence derives from a male donor in good health and CMV-seronegative. Sequenced input: PBMCs. The bases read TGTGCCACCAGCGTGATCCGTTTTCGGGGAGCTAACTATGGCTACACCTTC. It encodes CATSVIRFRGANYGYTF.